The 18 T cell receptor beta chains below all came from one sample that was sequenced in a study of blood T cells in healthy people across ages. Next came a second PCR, run for about 7 to 12 cycles, which used a sample-barcoded 5' primer along with a J-beta primer mix. TCRdb itself ran the 5' RACE reads through MiXCR, one entry per CDR3 protein. The table records roughly 830,000 distinct CDR3 sequences, around 62% of them present only once. The material sequenced was blood. Every receptor here comes from a man aged 30 to 39 in good health.

CDR3 amino acids: CASSLVTGRADTQYF. The CDR3 DNA sequence: TGTGCCAGCAGCTTAGTCACAGGGAGGGCAGATACGCAGTATTTT. The chain uses TRBV7-2 and TRBJ2-3, with a tentative D call TRBD2 (7 bases). The germline V and J ends were trimmed by 1 base and 4 bases, with 12 bases remaining between them. CDR3 length: 15 residues. Germline CDR1 is SGHTA and CDR2 is FQGNSA.

V and J are TRBV4-3 and TRBJ2-1; 9 bases agree with TRBD1. The J call is uncertain, as TRBJ2-7 better fits the DNA end. CDR1 is LGHNA and CDR2 is YSLEER in the germline V gene. CDR3 length equals 15 residues. CDR3 in amino acids: CASSPMMRQGDEQYF. The CDR3 DNA reads as TGCGCCAGCAGCCCGATGATGAGACAGGGGGATGAGCAGTACTTC.

This clonotype occurred once. V usage is TRBV7-2 and J usage is TRBJ2-7, with D perhaps matching TRBD2 (6 bases). CDR3 length equals 14 residues. Germline V gene lookup returns CDR1 SGHTA and CDR2 FQGNSA. V gave up 4 bases and J gave up 1 base, with 11 bases separating them. The CDR3 region has the DNA TGTGCCAGCAGCTCCCGAAGCGGGTCCTACGAGCAGTACTTC. Protein: CASSSRSGSYEQYF.

The V and J genes are TRBV7-9 and TRBJ1-1; D ambiguous. Trimming left V 5 bases short and J 0 bases short, with 7 bases between. This CDR3 spans 13 amino acids. CDR1 SEHNR and CDR2 FQNEAQ come from the germline V gene (reference sequence). Here the CDR3 reads CASSVDLNTEAFF. The DNA of the CDR3 is TGTGCCAGCAGCGTGGACTTGAACACTGAAGCTTTCTTT.

The rearrangement uses TRBV28 and TRBJ2-7, with D perhaps matching TRBD1 (5 bases). V was shortened by 3 bases and J by 0 bases, with 12 bases between the two germline ends. Per the germline V gene, CDR1 is MDHEN and CDR2 is SYDVKM. The CDR3 covers 15 residues. The CDR3 loop reads CASSFPGPSSYEQYF. The CDR3 DNA sequence: TGTGCCAGCAGTTTCCCAGGGCCCAGCTCCTACGAGCAGTACTTC. Based on the CDR3 plus reference TRBV28 and TRBJ2-7, the full variable domain is DVKVTQSSRYLVKRTGEKVFLECVQDMDHENMFWYRQDPGLGLRLIYFSYDVKMKEKGDIPEGYSVSREKKERFSLILESASTNQTSMYLCASSFPGPSSYEQYFGPGTRLTVT.

The chain couples TRBV28 to TRBJ1-4, with D perhaps matching TRBD1 (6 bases). The germline V gene has CDR1 MDHEN and CDR2 SYDVKM. This CDR3 region has 16 residues. Trimming shortened V by 3 bases and J by 7 bases, and 18 bases separated the two germline ends. The DNA of the CDR3 is TGTGCCAGCAGTTTCCCCGGGGGCGGATCTCGTGAAAAACTGTTTTTT. Residues: CASSFPGGGSREKLFF.

This clonotype was counted a few times. The J gene is TRBJ2-1, the V gene TRBV9; tentative D call: TRBD2 (6 bases). The CDR3 has 15 residues. Trimming removed 2 bases from V and 3 bases from J, with 12 bases in between. CDR1 is SGDLS, CDR2 YYNGEE, per germline. Written as DNA, the CDR3 is TGTGCCAGCAGCGTCGGGGGTCCCCTCTACAATGAGCAGTTCTTC. Its protein product is CASSVGGPLYNEQFF.

CDR3 in DNA: TGTGCCATTAGGGACAACAGAGCTAGCACAGATACGCAGTATTTT. Its translation: CAIRDNRASTDTQYF. V is TRBV10-3 and J is TRBJ2-3; D might be TRBD1 (6 bases). Germline V gene lookup returns CDR1 ENHRY and CDR2 SYGVKD. The CDR3 loop spans 15 amino acids. V gave up 9 bases and J gave up 0 bases, with 16 bases separating them.

The genes are TRBV13 and TRBJ1-1, with a tentative D call TRBD1 (5 bases). V lost 0 bases and J lost 7, with 15 bases in between. CDR1 is PRHDT and CDR2 is FYEKMQ in the germline V gene (reference sequence). The CDR3 runs 15 residues. This chain's CDR3 is CASSLGTVLGDEAFF. In DNA, the CDR3 is TGTGCCAGCAGCTTAGGGACAGTTCTGGGAGATGAAGCTTTCTTT.

The rearrangement uses TRBV7-2 and TRBJ2-1; 8 bases are a match to TRBD2. There are 14 residues in the CDR3. V was pared by 3 bases and J by 12 bases, with 10 bases of the junction left unmatched. Germline-derived CDR1 and CDR2 are SGHTA and FQGNSA. CDR3 residues: CASSFSERGSGQFF. CDR3 coding DNA: TGTGCCAGCAGCTTTTCTGAGCGGGGGAGTGGGCAGTTCTTC.

A few counts support this clonotype. This chain joins TRBV12-3 or TRBV12-4 and TRBJ2-2, with D unclear. There are 16 residues in the CDR3. Trimming took off 6 bases at V and 2 bases at J, with 16 bases between the two ends. DNA for the CDR3: TGTGCCAGCAGCACCCCCCGCAGAACAAACACCGGGGAGCTGTTTTTT. This encodes CASSTPRRTNTGELFF.

The chain joins TRBV5-1 to TRBJ2-5, with D unresolved. With 4 bases removed from V and 3 bases from J, the gap between germline ends came to 7 bases. The CDR3 consists of 12 residues. Germline values: CDR1 SGHRS, CDR2 YFSETQ. Here the CDR3 DNA reads TGCGCCAGCAGCGTAGGAAAAGAGACCCAGTACTTC. Translating it yields CASSVGKETQYF.

V usage is TRBV12-3 or TRBV12-4 and J usage is TRBJ1-1; D remains ambiguous. This CDR3 spans 13 amino acids. V lost 6 bases and J 4 bases, leaving 12 bases between the germline ends. The DNA of the CDR3 is TGTGCCAGCAGCACCCGACGGTTCACTGAAGCTTTCTTT. As protein: CASSTRRFTEAFF.

Notes on this clonotype: Relative to the germline gene, one junction end is altered; a read error may explain this. V is TRBV12-3 or TRBV12-4 and J is TRBJ2-1; TRBD2 matches at 11 bases. This CDR3 is built from 15 residues. The CDR3 DNA is TGTGCCGGCAGTTTGTCTAGCGGGGGGACCCATGAGCAGTTCTTC. As protein: CAGSLSSGGTHEQFF.

This chain connects TRBV2 to TRBJ2-3; 8 positions agree with TRBD1. CDR3 length: 15 amino acids. V lost 3 bases and J lost 4; bases outside the gene matches: 6. CDR1 and CDR2 (germline): SNHLY, FYNNEI. This CDR3 is CASSEGQVGADTQYF. The CDR3 nucleotides read TGTGCCAGCAGTGAGGGACAGGTTGGGGCAGATACGCAGTATTTT.

The chain combines TRBV7-2 with TRBJ1-6; TRBD1 matches at 10 bases. Germline V lookup: CDR1 SGHTA, CDR2 FQGNSA. The CDR3 contains 16 residues. Germline trimming cut 5 bases from V and 7 bases from J; bases unmatched to any gene: 8. The CDR3 region is CASSTTSDRGNSPLHF. CDR3 DNA: TGTGCCAGCAGCACAACCTCGGACAGGGGGAATTCACCCCTCCACTTT.

V gene TRBV3-1 combines with J gene TRBJ1-6, with 7 bases identical to TRBD1. This CDR3 is built from 14 residues. Germline V gene lookup returns CDR1 LGHDT and CDR2 YNNKEL (reference sequence). With 3 bases clipped from V and 9 bases from J, the junction kept 5 bases outside the gene matches. In nucleotides, the CDR3 is TGTGCCAGCAGCCAGACAGGGATGGGTTCACCCCTCCACTTT. This gives the protein CASSQTGMGSPLHF.

This chain uses TRBV29-1 with TRBJ1-2, with TRBD1 as a possible D gene (5 bases). The CDR3 runs to 12 residues. V was shortened by 1 base and J by 8 bases, with 11 bases between the two germline ends. Germline V gene data show CDR1 as SQVTM and CDR2 as ANQGSEA. The DNA for the CDR3 is TGCAGCGTTGAAGTAGGGGTCCCCGGCTACACCTTC. Translating gives CSVEVGVPGYTF.